These T cell receptor beta chains were read from a single sample in a study of cytomegalovirus exposure and HLA in healthy donors. Clones were sequenced by immunoSEQ multiplex PCR, and TCRdb holds only the in-frame ones, with some missing. The sample includes roughly 99,000 clones, less than 85% seen only once; the top ten take roughly 15%. Sequenced material: PBMCs. The receptors here all came from a woman between 40 and 50 years old in good health and CMV-seropositive. Each CDR3 is given with its conserved first and last residue. D genes are given only for firm matches. Not all rows give a size; the values are once, few, many and, for expanded clones, a class.

abundance: once; j_gene: TRBJ1-2; d_gene: NA; v_gene: TRBV5-1; CDR3aa: CASSLVRGQGGYTF; CDR3nt: TGCGCCAGCAGCTTGGTCAGGGGACAAGGTGGCTACACCTTC
abundance: NA; j_gene: TRBJ2-1; d_gene: NA; v_gene: TRBV7-8; CDR3aa: CASSRRSGYNEQFF; CDR3nt: TGTGCCAGCAGCCGTCGCTCCGGCTACAATGAGCAGTTCTTC
abundance: NA; j_gene: TRBJ1-2; d_gene: NA; v_gene: TRBV25-1; CDR3aa: CASSEKTGVDGYTF; CDR3nt: TGTGCCAGCAGTGAAAAAACGGGGGTAGATGGCTACACCTTC
abundance: NA; j_gene: TRBJ2-1; d_gene: TRBD2; v_gene: TRBV7-6; CDR3aa: CASSLVGRERGASYNEQFF; CDR3nt: TGTGCCAGCAGCTTAGTTGGGAGGGAGCGGGGGGCGTCCTACAATGAGCAGTTCTTC
abundance: few; j_gene: TRBJ1-5; d_gene: NA; v_gene: TRBV5-8; CDR3aa: CASSLGGGSNQPQHF; CDR3nt: TGTGCCAGCAGCTTGGGCGGGGGAAGCAATCAGCCCCAGCATTTT
abundance: once; j_gene: TRBJ1-2; d_gene: NA; v_gene: TRBV6-5; CDR3aa: CASTQYGAEGYTF; CDR3nt: TGTGCCAGCACCCAATACGGAGCTGAGGGCTACACCTTC
abundance: NA; j_gene: TRBJ2-1; d_gene: TRBD2; v_gene: TRBV10-3; CDR3aa: CAIMASGVNEQFF; CDR3nt: TGTGCCATCATGGCTAGCGGGGTAAATGAGCAGTTCTTC
abundance: NA; j_gene: TRBJ2-7; d_gene: TRBD2; v_gene: TRBV7-9; CDR3aa: CARRKGLTTTSSYEQYF; CDR3nt: TGTGCCAGACGTAAGGGACTAACTACAACCAGCTCCTACGAGCAGTACTTC
abundance: few; j_gene: TRBJ2-2; d_gene: NA; v_gene: TRBV6-5; CDR3aa: CASKRGSPDTGELFF; CDR3nt: TGTGCCAGCAAGCGCGGCAGTCCGGACACCGGGGAGCTGTTTTTT
abundance: NA; j_gene: TRBJ1-1; d_gene: NA; v_gene: TRBV10-3; CDR3aa: CAISERTANTEAFF; CDR3nt: TGTGCCATCAGTGAGAGGACAGCGAACACTGAAGCTTTCTTT
abundance: NA; j_gene: TRBJ2-7; d_gene: NA; v_gene: TRBV14; CDR3aa: CASSQVAGSSYEQYF; CDR3nt: TGTGCCAGCAGCCAGGTGGCGGGGAGCTCCTACGAGCAGTACTTC
abundance: NA; j_gene: TRBJ1-1; d_gene: TRBD1; v_gene: TRBV6-5; CDR3aa: CASSYGGQVSEAFF; CDR3nt: TGTGCCAGCAGTTACGGGGGACAGGTCTCTGAAGCTTTCTTT
abundance: NA; j_gene: TRBJ2-7; d_gene: TRBD2; v_gene: TRBV6-6; CDR3aa: CASSYAAGGSYEQYF; CDR3nt: TGTGCCAGCAGTTACGCAGCGGGGGGCTCCTACGAGCAGTACTTC
abundance: few; j_gene: TRBJ1-1; d_gene: NA; v_gene: TRBV10-3; CDR3aa: CAISEFGQFEAFF; CDR3nt: TGTGCCATCAGTGAGTTTGGACAGTTTGAAGCTTTCTTT
abundance: few; j_gene: TRBJ2-1; d_gene: NA; v_gene: TRBV7-3; CDR3aa: CASSLFADYNEQFF; CDR3nt: TGTGCCAGCAGCTTATTTGCGGACTACAATGAGCAGTTCTTC
abundance: NA; j_gene: TRBJ2-2; d_gene: NA; v_gene: TRBV7-7; CDR3aa: CASRSEDSMGRTGELFF; CDR3nt: TGTGCTAGCAGGTCCGAAGATTCAATGGGCAGGACCGGGGAGCTGTTTTTT
abundance: few; j_gene: TRBJ2-7; d_gene: NA; v_gene: TRBV2; CDR3aa: CASSDGGLQYF; CDR3nt: TGTGCCAGCAGTGACGGCGGGTTGCAGTACTTC
abundance: once; j_gene: TRBJ1-2; d_gene: NA; v_gene: TRBV10-3; CDR3aa: CAISELSGDDYTF; CDR3nt: TGTGCCATCAGTGAGTTGTCCGGGGATGACTACACCTTC
abundance: few; j_gene: TRBJ2-1; d_gene: TRBD2; v_gene: TRBV14; CDR3aa: CASSQGWRSGGGGNEQFF; CDR3nt: TGTGCCAGCAGCCAAGGGTGGAGGAGCGGGGGGGGTGGCAATGAGCAGTTCTTC
abundance: NA; j_gene: TRBJ1-5; d_gene: NA; v_gene: TRBV15; CDR3aa: CATSRDRARAQPQHF; CDR3nt: TGTGCCACCAGCAGAGATCGGGCGCGGGCTCAGCCCCAGCATTTT
abundance: NA; j_gene: TRBJ2-2; d_gene: NA; v_gene: TRBV7-2; CDR3aa: CASSPGNTGELFF; CDR3nt: TGTGCCAGTTCGCCGGGGAACACCGGGGAGCTGTTTTTT
abundance: NA; j_gene: TRBJ2-7; d_gene: TRBD1; v_gene: TRBV11-3; CDR3aa: CASRGGSDEQYF; CDR3nt: TGTGCCTCCCGAGGGGGCTCGGACGAGCAGTACTTC
abundance: NA; j_gene: TRBJ2-1; d_gene: TRBD2; v_gene: TRBV10-1; CDR3aa: CASSGTSGGLDNEQFF; CDR3nt: TGCGCCAGCAGTGGAACAAGCGGGGGCCTTGACAATGAGCAGTTCTTC
abundance: NA; j_gene: TRBJ2-7; d_gene: TRBD2; v_gene: TRBV28; CDR3aa: CASTNRGGMLYEQYF; CDR3nt: TGTGCCAGCACCAACCGGGGGGGTATGCTCTACGAGCAGTACTTC
abundance: NA; j_gene: TRBJ2-7; d_gene: NA; v_gene: TRBV11-1; CDR3aa: CASSPTSNTYEQYF; CDR3nt: TGTGCCAGCAGCCCGACATCTAACACCTACGAGCAGTACTTC
abundance: NA; j_gene: TRBJ1-1; d_gene: TRBD1; v_gene: TRBV5-4; CDR3aa: CASSLGQGEAFF; CDR3nt: TGTGCCAGCAGCTTAGGACAGGGCGAAGCTTTCTTT
abundance: NA; j_gene: TRBJ2-5; d_gene: NA; v_gene: TRBV29-1; CDR3aa: CSVEVRQKETQYF; CDR3nt: TGCAGCGTTGAAGTCCGACAGAAAGAGACCCAGTACTTC
abundance: NA; j_gene: TRBJ1-1; d_gene: NA; v_gene: TRBV29-1; CDR3aa: CSGNRDTEAFF; CDR3nt: TGCAGCGGAAACAGGGACACTGAAGCTTTCTTT
abundance: few; j_gene: TRBJ2-7; d_gene: NA; v_gene: TRBV5-6; CDR3aa: CASSLILRGYEQYF; CDR3nt: TGTGCCAGCAGCTTGATCCTTCGGGGCTACGAGCAGTACTTC
abundance: NA; j_gene: TRBJ1-1; d_gene: TRBD1; v_gene: TRBV6-5; CDR3aa: CASSYSFGTGGTEAFF; CDR3nt: TGTGCCAGCAGTTACTCATTTGGGACAGGGGGCACTGAAGCTTTCTTT
abundance: NA; j_gene: TRBJ2-7; d_gene: NA; v_gene: TRBV5-4; CDR3aa: CASSSPRGASYEQYF; CDR3nt: TGTGCCAGCAGCTCCCCACGGGGGGCCTCCTACGAGCAGTACTTC
abundance: NA; j_gene: TRBJ1-1; d_gene: NA; v_gene: TRBV5-1; CDR3aa: CASSPGSGGETEAFF; CDR3nt: TGCGCCAGCAGCCCCGGAAGCGGGGGGGAGACTGAAGCTTTCTTT
abundance: NA; j_gene: TRBJ2-1; d_gene: TRBD2; v_gene: TRBV13; CDR3aa: CASSSPRGKKEQFF; CDR3nt: TGTGCCAGCAGCTCGCCGCGGGGGAAAAAGGAGCAGTTCTTC